The 18 T cell receptor beta chains below were found in one sample sequenced in a study of blood T cell repertoires in COVID-19. Method: immunoSEQ multiplex PCR; TCRdb's copy keeps in-frame clones and lacks some. Of approximately 290,000 clones detected, around 88% appear once; the ten largest clones hold around 0.8%. Sequenced material: peripheral blood. The receptors derive from a man aged 25-40 years with acute or convalescent COVID-19.

This clone has a single count. This chain uses TRBV10-3 with TRBJ1-1, with D unresolved. The CDR3 totals 15 residues. V lost 0 bases and J 1 base, leaving 9 bases between the germline ends. Germline V CDR1 and CDR2: ENHRY, SYGVKD. The CDR3: CAISESEVGNTEAFF. The CDR3, as DNA: TGTGCCATCAGTGAGTCGGAGGTGGGGAACACTGAAGCTTTCTTT.

The rearrangement uses TRBV29-1 and TRBJ2-3, with D perhaps matching TRBD1 (5 bases). V was shortened by 5 bases and J by 1 base, with 10 bases between the two germline ends. The CDR3 spans 13 residues. Germline V gene sequence: CDR1 SQVTM, CDR2 ANQGSEA. For the CDR3, the DNA is TGCAGCGTTCCCAGGGTCCGCACAGATACGCAGTATTTT. Its protein product is CSVPRVRTDTQYF.

V gene TRBV5-1 combines with J gene TRBJ2-7, with 9 bases identical to TRBD1. There are 17 residues in the CDR3. Trimming removed 0 bases from V and 0 bases from J; junction bases left unmatched: 7. From germline, CDR1 is SGHRS and CDR2 YFSETQ. The DNA of the CDR3 is TGCGCCAGCAGCTTGGCCGTCCCGGGACAGGGCTCCTACGAGCAGTACTTC. Protein: CASSLAVPGQGSYEQYF.

The chain joins TRBV30 to TRBJ1-6, with TRBD1 identical over 9 bases. Germline CDR1 GTSNPN, CDR2 SVGIG (reference sequence). The CDR3 is made up of 14 amino acids. The J segment lost 7 bases and the V segment lost 4 bases, leaving 5 bases of the junction unmatched. CDR3 protein: CAWISGTGNSPLHF. In DNA form, the CDR3 reads TGTGCCTGGATCTCCGGGACAGGGAATTCACCCCTCCACTTT. The full variable domain, rest sourced from reference TRBV30 and TRBJ1-6, is SQTIHQWPATLVQPVGSPLSLECTVEGTSNPNLYWYRQAAGRGLQLLFYSVGIGQISSEVPQNLSASRPQDRQFILSSKKLLLSDSGFYLCAWISGTGNSPLHFGNGTRLTVT.

This clone has a single count. The chain couples TRBV30 to TRBJ2-6; 9 nucleotides line up with TRBD1. Germline trimming cut 8 bases from V and 0 bases from J; bases unmatched to any gene: 11. This CDR3 has 17 amino acids. CDR1 is GTSNPN and CDR2 is SVGIG in the germline V gene (reference sequence). This chain's CDR3 is CALVVGTGLSGANVLTF. CDR3 bases: TGTGCCCTGGTTGTAGGGACAGGGCTCTCTGGGGCCAACGTCCTGACTTTC. The full variable domain, with the rest looked up from reference TRBV30 and TRBJ2-6, is SQTIHQWPATLVQPVGSPLSLECTVEGTSNPNLYWYRQAAGRGLQLLFYSVGIGQISSEVPQNLSASRPQDRQFILSSKKLLLSDSGFYLCALVVGTGLSGANVLTFGAGSRLTVL.

The chain employs TRBV28 and TRBJ2-5; 12 bases agree with TRBD2. CDR3 length equals 15 residues. CDR1 is MDHEN, CDR2 SYDVKM, per germline. The V segment lost 5 bases and the J segment 5 bases; nucleotides outside the gene matches: 6. Written as DNA, the CDR3 is TGTGCCAGCAGTCCTTGGACTAGCGGGGTGGAGACCCAGTACTTC. Translating gives CASSPWTSGVETQYF.

V usage is TRBV5-1 and J usage is TRBJ2-7; 9 positions agree with TRBD1. Germline assignment: CDR1 SGHRS and CDR2 YFSETQ. V was pared by 0 bases and J by 3 bases, with 4 bases of the junction left unmatched. This CDR3 has 15 residues. The CDR3 nucleotides read TGCGCCAGCAGCTTGGCGGGGACAGGGTACTACGAGCAGTACTTC. This gives the protein CASSLAGTGYYEQYF. Full variable domain (rest looked up from reference TRBV5-1 and TRBJ2-7): KAGVTQTPRYLIKTRGQQVTLSCSPISGHRSVSWYQQTPGQGLQFLFEYFSETQRNKGNFPGRFSGRQFSNSRSEMNVSTLELGDSALYLCASSLAGTGYYEQYFGPGTRLTVT.

The chain uses TRBV10-3 and TRBJ2-7; a possible D gene is TRBD1 (6 bases). The V end lost 10 bases, the J end lost 2 bases, and 18 bases lay between the germline ends. In germline, CDR1 is ENHRY, CDR2 SYGVKD. This CDR3 contains 14 residues. CDR3: CATERQEGTYEQYF. In DNA, the CDR3 is TGTGCCACCGAAAGACAGGAAGGTACCTACGAGCAGTACTTC.

This clone has only a few counts. The genes are TRBV4-1 and TRBJ1-4; D gene ambiguous. Germline V CDR1 and CDR2: MGHRA, YSYEKL. CDR3 size: 17 residues. V was shortened by 4 bases and J by 1 base, with 16 bases between the two germline ends. The CDR3 DNA sequence: TGCGCCAGCAGCCGTGGGAGTGGAGGAGGAACTAATGAAAAACTGTTTTTT. Protein product: CASSRGSGGGTNEKLFF.

The V call is TRBV28, the J call TRBJ1-6; 7 bases fit TRBD1. V shed 6 bases, J shed 9 bases, and the junction held 8 bases outside the gene matches. This CDR3 has 14 residues. The germline V gene encodes CDR1 MDHEN and CDR2 SYDVKM. The CDR3 bases are TGTGCCAGCAGCGCACAGGGGATTCGTTCACCCCTCCACTTT. It translates to CASSAQGIRSPLHF.

The gene calls are TRBV11-2 and TRBJ2-7; no clear D. The CDR3 runs 14 residues. Germline CDR1 reads SGHAT; CDR2 reads FQNNGV. V gave up 1 base and J gave up 2 bases, with 9 bases separating them. CDR3 sequence: CASSLVYSPYEQYF. The CDR3 DNA reads TGTGCCAGCAGCTTAGTGTACAGTCCCTACGAGCAGTACTTC.

V is TRBV18 and J is TRBJ2-1; D is perhaps TRBD2 (6 bases). The CDR3 totals 14 residues. CDR1 is KGHSH, CDR2 LQKENI, per germline. The V gene lost 6 bases and the J gene lost 0 bases, with 9 bases spanning the gap. The CDR3 bases are TGTGCCAGCTCCCGGGACTTCTCCTACAATGAGCAGTTCTTC. Amino acids: CASSRDFSYNEQFF.

The V call is TRBV9, the J call TRBJ2-1; 8 bases are a match to TRBD2. The germline V gene has CDR1 SGDLS and CDR2 YYNGEE. V trimming: 0 bases; J trimming: 5 bases; junction bases outside the gene matches: 4. The CDR3 extends over 15 amino acids. This CDR3 reads CASSVGSGSHNEQFF. The CDR3, as DNA: TGTGCCAGCAGCGTAGGGAGCGGGAGTCACAATGAGCAGTTCTTC.

The chain couples TRBV6-1 to TRBJ1-6, with 9 bases aligning to TRBD1. The germline V gene has CDR1 MNHNS and CDR2 SASEGT. V was pared by 4 bases and J by 7 bases, with 8 bases of the junction left unmatched. The CDR3 extends over 16 amino acids. This CDR3 is CASSATGGAENSPLHF. The CDR3 region has the DNA TGTGCCAGCAGTGCAACAGGGGGCGCCGAAAATTCACCCCTCCACTTT.

The chain combines TRBV5-4 with TRBJ2-2; 15 nucleotides match TRBD2. The CDR3 runs 15 residues. Germline values: CDR1 SGHNT, CDR2 YYREEE (reference sequence). Written as DNA, the CDR3 is TGTGGCACTGGACTAGCGGGAGGGCCCACCGGGGAGCTGTTTTTT. It is translated as CGTGLAGGPTGELFF. Full variable domain (missing parts from reference TRBV5-4 and TRBJ2-2): ETGVTQSPTHLIKTRGQQVTLRCSSQSGHNTVSWYQQALGQGPQFIFQYYREEENGRGNFPPRFSGLQFPNYSSELNVNALELDDSALYLCGTGLAGGPTGELFFGEGSRLTVL.

The rearrangement links TRBV9 to TRBJ2-7, with 11 positions matching TRBD1. V shed 1 base, J shed 5 bases, and the junction held 5 bases outside the gene matches. The CDR3 contains 15 residues. Germline V gene sequence: CDR1 SGDLS, CDR2 YYNGEE. The CDR3: CASSVLGQGANEQYF. DNA for the CDR3: TGTGCCAGCAGCGTACTTGGACAGGGGGCCAACGAGCAGTACTTC.

In its sample, this clone was seen once. The V and J genes are TRBV5-1 and TRBJ2-6, with a tentative D call TRBD2 (6 bases). V was trimmed by 4 bases and J by 1 base, leaving 9 bases between them. CDR3 length equals 15 residues. Germline V gene sequence: CDR1 SGHRS, CDR2 YFSETQ. Here the CDR3 DNA reads TGCGCCAGCAGCGGTGGGAGGTCTGGGGCCAACGTCCTGACTTTC. Translating gives CASSGGRSGANVLTF.

This clone was found a few times. The DNA for the CDR3 is TGTGCCAGCAGCTTACTCAGTTTCGGCGGGAGCTCGGGTGAGCAGTTCTTC. Protein product: CASSLLSFGGSSGEQFF. This chain connects TRBV11-2 to TRBJ2-1; 7 bases line up with TRBD2. J gave up 9 bases and V 2 bases, and 16 bases lay outside the gene matches. The CDR3 consists of 17 residues. Germline V gene data show CDR1 as SGHAT and CDR2 as FQNNGV.